The next 22 T cell receptor beta chains were all read from a single sample in a study of T cells after yellow fever vaccination (dated by TCRdb to about 2019). The treatment or condition label for this specimen denotes: live attenuated yellow fever vaccine strain. The library was obtained by 5' RACE. TCRdb lists the instrument as Illumina NovaSeq 6000. TCRdb itself trimmed the public reads at Q25 with fastp, ran MiXCR and retained productive beta chains. Every distinct CDR3 protein forms one entry, paired with its most common genes and DNA. Counted in this sample were under 350,000 distinct CDR3 sequences; approximately 4% of them appeared once. 20% to 25% of the sample is held by the ten biggest clonotypes. The specimen was PBMCs, collected 5 days after the yellow fever booster vaccination. These receptors were obtained from a man younger than 35 who received the YFV17D yellow fever vaccine.

In its sample, this clonotype was seen many times. V is TRBV18 and J is TRBJ1-5; weak D call: TRBD1 (6 bases). Per the germline V gene, CDR1 is KGHSH and CDR2 is LQKENI. The CDR3 has 15 amino acids. Trimming pared 6 bases from V and 1 base from J, leaving 13 bases between. CDR3 coding DNA: TGTGCCAGCTCCCTAGAACAGGGAAGCAATCAGCCCCAGCATTTT. It is translated as CASSLEQGSNQPQHF.

This clonotype was observed a few times. V is TRBV6-5 and J is TRBJ1-5, with 9 bases fitting TRBD1. CDR1 and CDR2 from the germline V gene are MNHEY and SVGAGI. V lost 6 bases, J lost 6 bases, and 9 bases stayed unmatched. The CDR3 extends over 15 amino acids. The CDR3 DNA reads as TGTGCCAGCAGCCCAACAGGGGGCGCGGGTCAGCCCCAGCATTTT. Translation gives CASSPTGGAGQPQHF.

This clonotype occurred a few times. The DNA of the CDR3 is TGCGCCAGCAGCCAAGATCAGGGGTTCCAAGATACGCAGTATTTT. This translates into CASSQDQGFQDTQYF. The V and J genes are TRBV4-3 and TRBJ2-3, with a possible D match to TRBD1 (6 bases). V lost 0 bases and J 5 bases, leaving 12 bases between the germline ends. CDR1 is LGHNA, CDR2 YSLEER, per germline. This CDR3 is 15 amino acids long.

This clonotype was seen a few times. V is TRBV20-1 and J is TRBJ2-4; 9 bases are shared with TRBD2. The CDR3 has 15 amino acids. After removal of 1 base from V and 7 bases from J, the junction contained 8 bases not matched to a gene. The V gene's germline CDR1 is DFQATT and CDR2 SNEGSKA (reference sequence). The CDR3 DNA follows: TGCAGTGCTAGAGCGTCTAGCGGGGACTGGAACATTCAGTACTTC. This sequence encodes CSARASSGDWNIQYF.

The chain has TRBV6-2 or TRBV6-3 and TRBJ2-1; D is unresolved. V lost 6 bases, J lost 6 bases, and 15 bases lay in between. The CDR3 has 14 amino acids. CDR1 MNHEY and CDR2 SVGEGT come from the germline V gene. The CDR3 region is CASSRSYIPNEQFF. The DNA of the CDR3 is TGTGCCAGCAGCCGGTCTTATATACCCAATGAGCAGTTCTTC.

This clonotype was observed a few times. The gene calls are TRBV12-5 and TRBJ1-1, with 9 bases aligning to TRBD1. The germline CDR1 and CDR2 sequences are LGHNT and FRNRAP. J lost 0 bases, V lost 4 bases, and 9 bases had no gene match. The length of the CDR3 is 17 residues. As DNA, the CDR3 is TGTGCTAGTGGTTGGTTCCCGGGACAGGGAGTGAACACTGAAGCTTTCTTT. As protein: CASGWFPGQGVNTEAFF.

This clonotype was seen ten or more times. This chain uses TRBV11-1 with TRBJ2-7, with D perhaps TRBD1 or TRBD2 (5 bases each). This CDR3 region has 13 residues. Germline lookup yields CDR1 SGHAT and CDR2 FQDESV (reference sequence). The V end was cut by 4 bases, the J end by 3 bases, with 10 bases between. CDR3 loop: CASSWGNYYEQYF. The DNA for the CDR3 is TGTGCCAGCAGCTGGGGGAACTACTACGAGCAGTACTTC.

This clonotype came up many times. The gene calls are TRBV7-6 and TRBJ2-2; TRBD2 agrees at 9 bases. Germline assignment: CDR1 SGHVS and CDR2 FNYEAQ. This CDR3 has 17 residues. With V trimmed by 1 base and J by 6 bases, 9 bases remained unmatched. In DNA, the CDR3 is TGTGCCAGCAGCTTAGAACTGGCGGGGGGGCCCGCCGGGGAGCTGTTTTTT. It encodes CASSLELAGGPAGELFF. Using reference TRBV7-6 and TRBJ2-2 for the parts outside the CDR3, the full variable domain is GAGVSQSPRYKVTKRGQDVALRCDPISGHVSLYWYRQALGQGPEFLTYFNYEAQQDKSGLPNDRFSAERPEGSISTLTIQRTEQRDSAMYRCASSLELAGGPAGELFFGEGSRLTVL.

This clonotype showed up many times. The genes are TRBV4-3 and TRBJ2-1, with 7 bases matching TRBD2. Trimming took 2 bases from V and 5 from J; bases not matched to a gene: 0. CDR3 length: 13 residues. CDR1 is LGHNA, CDR2 YSLEER, per germline. DNA for the CDR3: TGCGCCAGCAGCCAACGGGGGGACAATGAGCAGTTCTTC. It codes for CASSQRGDNEQFF.

The CDR3 DNA reads TGTGCCAGCAGCTCGCCGGACAGGGCGAACTATGGCTACACCTTC. It codes for CASSSPDRANYGYTF. V is TRBV7-9 and J is TRBJ1-2; 8 nucleotides align to TRBD1. CDR1 SEHNR and CDR2 FQNEAQ come from the germline V gene (reference sequence). With V trimmed by 4 bases and J by 2 bases, 6 bases remained unmatched. The CDR3 contains 15 residues.

This chain joins TRBV7-2 and TRBJ1-1, with D possibly TRBD1 on 5 matching bases. This CDR3 is 13 amino acids long. Between the trimmed V and J ends, which lost 5 bases and 0 bases, there was a span of 7 bases. Germline loops: CDR1 SGHTA, CDR2 FQGNSA. The CDR3, as DNA: TGTGCCAGCAGCACAGGTTTGAACACTGAAGCTTTCTTT. This sequence encodes CASSTGLNTEAFF.

This clonotype was counted many times. This rearrangement joins TRBV11-2 to TRBJ2-7, with D possibly being TRBD1 or TRBD2 (5 bases each). This CDR3 region has 13 residues. Germline CDR1 and CDR2: SGHAT and FQNNGV. V lost 4 bases to trimming and J lost 8 bases, with 15 bases between them. The CDR3 here is CASSSRDGLKQYV. The CDR3 DNA reads TGTGCCAGCAGCTCCCGGGACGGGTTAAAGCAGTACGTC.

The chain carries TRBV6-6 and TRBJ2-2; TRBD2 agrees at 7 bases. This CDR3 has 16 residues. The trim removed 3 bases at V and 2 bases at J, leaving 6 bases unmatched. Germline V gene lookup returns CDR1 MNHNY and CDR2 SVGAGI (reference sequence). The CDR3 reads CASSYIREENTGELFF. The CDR3, as DNA: TGTGCCAGCAGTTATATACGGGAGGAAAACACCGGGGAGCTGTTTTTT.

This clonotype was observed a few times. The V and J genes are TRBV14 and TRBJ2-1; the D is unclear. The CDR3 contains 14 residues. V was trimmed by 0 bases and J by 2 bases, leaving 5 bases between them. Germline CDR1 is SGHDN and CDR2 is FVKESK. The CDR3 DNA is TGTGCCAGCAGCCAAGAACCAGCCTACAATGAGCAGTTCTTC. The encoded protein is CASSQEPAYNEQFF.

This clonotype was counted only a few times. The chain combines TRBV12-3 or TRBV12-4 with TRBJ1-5, with 8 bases identical to TRBD1. This CDR3 contains 14 residues. After removal of 5 bases from V and 7 bases from J, the junction contained 7 bases not matched to a gene. CDR3 sequence: CASSIDRGGQPQHF. The CDR3 region has the DNA TGTGCCAGCAGTATCGACAGGGGTGGGCAGCCCCAGCATTTT.

On this clonotype itself: This sequence may be a read error, since a much larger clone differs from it by one base. The chain carries TRBV28 and TRBJ1-2; D possibly corresponds to TRBD1 (6 bases). The CDR3 has 13 amino acids. The germline CDR1 and CDR2 sequences are MDHEN and SYDVKM. V shed 11 bases and J shed 9 bases, with 22 bases lying between them. The DNA for the CDR3 is TGTGCCGTTATGCCCGGGGGGCGACGACGCTACACCTTC. Its protein product is CAVMPGGRRRYTF.

The chain has TRBV5-1 and TRBJ2-7; D ambiguous. Per germline, CDR1 SGHRS and CDR2 YFSETQ. The CDR3 is made up of 15 amino acids. V was trimmed by 0 bases and J by 2 bases, leaving 12 bases between them. The DNA for the CDR3 is TGCGCCAGCAGCTTGGCCAGCACCAAAACCTACGAGCAGTACTTC. It encodes CASSLASTKTYEQYF.

This clonotype was counted ten times or more. The chain couples TRBV6-6 to TRBJ1-1; D is possibly TRBD1 (5 bases). V was clipped by 6 bases and J by 0 bases, with 14 bases between them. Germline assignment: CDR1 MNHNY and CDR2 SVGAGI (reference sequence). The CDR3 has 15 amino acids. This chain's CDR3 is CASRSPSTVNTEAFF. DNA of the CDR3: TGTGCCAGCAGATCCCCCTCGACAGTGAACACTGAAGCTTTCTTT.

This clonotype was picked up a small number of times. The chain combines TRBV4-3 with TRBJ1-2; D is unclear. The CDR3 is 17 amino acids. V lost 1 base and J 0 bases, leaving 15 bases between the germline ends. Per germline, CDR1 LGHNA and CDR2 YSLEER. The CDR3 DNA is TGCGCCAGCAGCCAAGGAGTTTCGCCAAGAGCTAACTATGGCTACACCTTC. It is translated as CASSQGVSPRANYGYTF.

This clonotype was counted ten times or more. This rearrangement joins TRBV12-3 or TRBV12-4 to TRBJ2-3; 10 nucleotides align to TRBD2. CDR3 length: 16 amino acids. J was trimmed by 6 bases and V by 3 bases; bases with no gene match: 9. This CDR3 is CASSFPSGGGSDTQYF. The CDR3 DNA is TGTGCCAGCAGTTTTCCCAGCGGGGGGGGGTCGGATACGCAGTATTTT.

V is TRBV3-1 and J is TRBJ1-1; D uncertain. V dropped 4 bases and J dropped 11 bases, with 20 bases sitting between them. CDR3 length: 14 residues. Germline V gene data show CDR1 as LGHDT and CDR2 as YNNKEL (reference sequence). The CDR3 here is CASSPGSDGRAAFF. The CDR3 region has the DNA TGTGCCAGCAGCCCCGGGTCTGACGGTAGAGCGGCTTTCTTT.

CDR3: CASSWRTAANTEAFF. The CDR3, as DNA: TGCGCCAGCAGCTGGAGGACCGCCGCGAACACTGAAGCTTTCTTT. The J gene is TRBJ1-1, the V gene TRBV5-1; no reliable D call. This CDR3 region has 15 residues. Germline CDR1 reads SGHRS; CDR2 reads YFSETQ. V was clipped by 3 bases and J by 1 base, with 13 bases between them.